Each of the 30 T cell receptor beta chains below was sequenced from the same sample in a study of blood T cell repertoires in COVID-19. The method was immunoSEQ multiplex PCR; TCRdb's version includes in-frame clones alone and lacks a portion of them. The sample lists about 59,000 clones, about 88% occurring once. The sequenced material came from peripheral blood. The source is an elderly man in a cohort sampled during active COVID-19.

Here the CDR3 DNA reads TGCGCCAGCGCGGCAGAGTCTAGTGGAAGCTACGAGCAGTACTTC. Its translation is CASAAESSGSYEQYF. This chain uses TRBV4-3 with TRBJ2-7; D gene unclear. The CDR3 is 15 amino acids. The germline gives CDR1 LGHNA, CDR2 YSLEER. V lost 8 bases and J 3 bases, leaving 20 bases between the germline ends.

This clone was counted once. The genes are TRBV7-9 and TRBJ2-7; 12 nucleotides align to TRBD2. This CDR3 has 18 amino acids. The ends lost 1 base at V and 2 bases at J; junction bases unmatched: 9. Per germline, CDR1 SEHNR and CDR2 FQNEAQ (reference sequence). CDR3 in amino acids: CASSLVVLTSGSAYEQYF. CDR3 nucleotide sequence: TGTGCCAGCAGCTTAGTAGTCCTGACTAGCGGGAGCGCCTACGAGCAGTACTTC.

DNA for the CDR3: TGTGCCAGCAGCCCAGGGGGCGGGGGAAAACTGTTTTTT. Protein sequence: CASSPGGGGKLFF. The gene calls are TRBV4-2 and TRBJ1-4, with TRBD1 matching 8 bases. Germline-derived CDR1 and CDR2 are LGHNA and YNFKEQ. The CDR3 is 13 amino acids. With V trimmed by 4 bases and J by 10 bases, 5 bases remained unmatched.

The chain uses TRBV19 and TRBJ1-1; TRBD1 might be the D (5 bases). Germline V gene sequence: CDR1 LNHDA, CDR2 SQIVND (reference sequence). Trimming left V 4 bases short and J 3 bases short, with 9 bases between. The CDR3 is 13 residues long. Here the CDR3 DNA reads TGTGCCAGTAGTACAAAGGGGTACACTGAAGCTTTCTTT. It yields the protein CASSTKGYTEAFF.

The chain joins TRBV7-9 to TRBJ1-4; 8 bases line up with TRBD1. The germline gives CDR1 SEHNR, CDR2 FQNEAQ (reference sequence). CDR3 length equals 15 residues. The V gene end was trimmed by 2 bases and the J gene end by 5 bases; junction bases not matched to a gene: 4. The CDR3 is CASSLIQGVNEKLFF. The CDR3 region has the DNA TGTGCCAGCAGCTTAATACAGGGGGTAAATGAAAAACTGTTTTTT. The full variable domain, rest sourced from reference TRBV7-9 and TRBJ1-4, is DTGVSQNPRHKITKRGQNVTFRCDPISEHNRLYWYRQTLGQGPEFLTYFQNEAQLEKSRLLSDRFSAERPKGSFSTLEIQRTEQGDSAMYLCASSLIQGVNEKLFFGSGTQLSVL.

The chain links TRBV19 to TRBJ2-4; TRBD1 aligns across 10 bases. CDR1 and CDR2 from the germline V gene are LNHDA and SQIVND (reference sequence). CDR3 size: 14 residues. V dropped 4 bases and J dropped 9; count of bases not matched to a gene: 6. CDR3 protein: CASSTGQGSTIQYF. In nucleotides, the CDR3 is TGTGCCAGTAGTACGGGACAGGGGTCTACCATTCAGTACTTC.

This chain uses TRBV11-2 with TRBJ2-7, with D tentatively TRBD2 (5 bases). The CDR3 covers 16 residues. V was cut by 0 bases and J by 2 bases, with 14 bases left in between. The germline gives CDR1 SGHAT, CDR2 FQNNGV. The CDR3 sequence is CASSLDLTSGAYEQYF. The CDR3 nucleotides are TGTGCCAGCAGCTTAGATCTGACGAGCGGAGCCTACGAGCAGTACTTC.

Only one count was recorded for this clone. J is TRBJ1-1 and V is TRBV5-1; possible D gene TRBD1, 6 bases. CDR1 is SGHRS, CDR2 YFSETQ, per germline. This CDR3 spans 14 amino acids. The V end lost 0 bases, the J end lost 1 base, and 7 bases lay between the germline ends. CDR3 bases: TGCGCCAGCAGCTTGGGACAGGCGAACACTGAAGCTTTCTTT. Translating gives CASSLGQANTEAFF.

The chain combines TRBV7-6 with TRBJ2-2; 8 bases are a match to TRBD1. From germline, CDR1 is SGHVS and CDR2 FNYEAQ. The CDR3 has 16 amino acids. The J segment lost 5 bases and the V segment lost 3 bases, leaving 8 bases of the junction unmatched. The CDR3 nucleotides read TGTGCCAGCAGCTTGGGCTGGACAGGGATGACCGGGGAGCTGTTTTTT. Translated: CASSLGWTGMTGELFF.

This chain uses TRBV9 with TRBJ2-7; a weak D match, TRBD2 (6 bases). Trimming took off 0 bases at V and 7 bases at J, with 14 bases between the two ends. Germline V lookup: CDR1 SGDLS, CDR2 YYNGEE. The CDR3 consists of 14 residues. The CDR3 reads CASSVGSAGREQYF. CDR3 bases: TGTGCCAGCAGCGTAGGTTCTGCAGGGAGGGAGCAGTACTTC.

The chain couples TRBV6-6 to TRBJ1-5, with D possibly being TRBD1 (5 bases). The CDR3 totals 16 residues. Germline CDR1 is MNHNY and CDR2 is SVGAGI (reference sequence). With 2 bases removed from V and 12 bases from J, the gap between germline ends came to 23 bases. The CDR3 sequence is CASSYDVRAAKGVQHF. The CDR3 DNA reads TGTGCCAGCAGTTACGACGTCAGGGCGGCGAAAGGGGTCCAGCATTTT.

This chain connects TRBV6-5 to TRBJ2-5; unclear D gene. V lost 7 bases and J lost 5, with 14 bases in between. The CDR3 runs to 13 residues. Germline CDR1 reads MNHEY; CDR2 reads SVGAGI. CDR3 DNA sequence: TGTGCCAGCAATCAGCGTGAGATGGAGACCCAGTACTTC. Its protein is CASNQREMETQYF.

The chain carries TRBV2 and TRBJ1-1, with D possibly matching TRBD1 (6 bases). The CDR3 totals 14 residues. Looked up from germline, CDR1 is SNHLY and CDR2 is FYNNEI. V was cut by 8 bases and J by 4 bases, with 17 bases left in between. The CDR3: CASLRQEWGTEAFF. DNA of the CDR3: TGTGCCAGCCTCAGACAGGAGTGGGGCACTGAAGCTTTCTTT. Supplemented by reference TRBV2 and TRBJ1-1, the full variable domain reads EPEVTQTPSHQVTQMGQEVILRCVPISNHLYFYWYRQILGQKVEFLVSFYNNEISEKSEIFDDQFSVERPDGSNFTLKIRSTKLEDSAMYFCASLRQEWGTEAFFGQGTRLTVV.

The CDR3 DNA is TGCGCCAGCAGCTTGTCCGGCCGGAGAACCCAAGAGACCCAGTACTTC. This sequence encodes CASSLSGRRTQETQYF. This sequence joins TRBV5-1 and TRBJ2-5; D gene unclear. This CDR3 has 16 amino acids. Trimming cost V 1 base and J 1 base, with 14 bases left between them. The germline gives CDR1 SGHRS, CDR2 YFSETQ.

V usage is TRBV3-1 (or the pseudogene TRBV3-2) and J usage is TRBJ1-4; perhaps TRBD1 as D (5 bases). V was clipped by 3 bases and J by 2 bases, with 10 bases between them. The CDR3 covers 15 residues. The V gene's germline CDR1 is LGHDT and CDR2 YNNKEL (reference sequence). CDR3: CASSHRGSTNEKLFF. For the CDR3, the DNA is TGTGCCAGCAGCCATAGGGGTTCGACTAATGAAAAACTGTTTTTT.

The chain employs TRBV9 and TRBJ2-7, with D possibly being TRBD2 (6 bases). The CDR3 runs to 15 residues. Per germline, CDR1 SGDLS and CDR2 YYNGEE. The ends were cut back, 4 bases at V and 1 base at J, with 15 bases in the middle. The CDR3 DNA sequence: TGTGCCAGCAGCCCCACCAGCGGGTCTTCCTACGAGCAGTACTTC. Translated, it gives CASSPTSGSSYEQYF.

The gene calls are TRBV28 and TRBJ2-1, with 7 bases matching TRBD2. With 6 bases clipped from V and 7 bases from J, the junction kept 9 bases outside the gene matches. The CDR3 totals 14 residues. The germline V gene has CDR1 MDHEN and CDR2 SYDVKM. The CDR3 protein is CASSPIGLENEQFF. Here the CDR3 DNA reads TGTGCCAGCAGCCCCATCGGACTAGAGAATGAGCAGTTCTTC.

This chain uses TRBV5-4 with TRBJ1-2; a weak D match, TRBD1 (6 bases). V dropped 4 bases and J dropped 0 bases, with 13 bases sitting between them. The CDR3 has 15 amino acids. The germline V gene encodes CDR1 SGHNT and CDR2 YYREEE (reference sequence). CDR3 loop: CASSLGGGANYGYTF. Here the CDR3 DNA reads TGTGCCAGCAGCCTGGGGGGGGGCGCTAACTATGGCTACACCTTC. Combining the CDR3 with reference TRBV5-4 and TRBJ1-2 gives the whole variable domain ETGVTQSPTHLIKTRGQQVTLRCSSQSGHNTVSWYQQALGQGPQFIFQYYREEENGRGNFPPRFSGLQFPNYSSELNVNALELDDSALYLCASSLGGGANYGYTFGSGTRLTVV.

This chain joins TRBV18 and TRBJ1-5, with a tentative D call TRBD1 (5 bases). There are 18 residues in the CDR3. Germline loops: CDR1 KGHSH, CDR2 LQKENI. Trimming took off 2 bases at V and 1 base at J, with 18 bases between the two ends. In nucleotides, the CDR3 is TGTGCCAGCTCACCAGGGCCGGGCAGGGCGGGGAGCAATCAGCCCCAGCATTTT. Translation: CASSPGPGRAGSNQPQHF.

V gene TRBV19 combines with J gene TRBJ2-5; weak D call: TRBD2 (6 bases). The CDR3 sequence is 15 residues long. CDR1 and CDR2 from the germline V gene are LNHDA and SQIVND (reference sequence). V was trimmed by 2 bases and J by 5 bases, leaving 15 bases between them. CDR3 sequence (DNA): TGTGCCAGTAGTATAAACCCAGGCCTAGCGGAGACCCAGTACTTC. Amino acids: CASSINPGLAETQYF. Variable domain in full (rest from reference TRBV19 and TRBJ2-5): DGGITQSPKYLFRKEGQNVTLSCEQNLNHDAMYWYRQDPGQGLRLIYYSQIVNDFQKGDIAEGYSVSREKKESFPLTVTSAQKNPTAFYLCASSINPGLAETQYFGPGTRLLVL.

The rearrangement links TRBV7-2 to TRBJ2-1; no firm D call. This CDR3 is 15 amino acids long. Germline V gene data show CDR1 as SGHTA and CDR2 as FQGNSA. With 2 bases removed from V and 0 bases from J, the gap between germline ends came to 8 bases. CDR3: CASSLTWSSYNEQFF. Written as DNA, the CDR3 is TGTGCCAGCAGCTTAACTTGGAGCTCCTACAATGAGCAGTTCTTC.

The chain employs TRBV5-5 and TRBJ2-7; TRBD2 matches at 13 bases. V dropped 4 bases and J dropped 0; count of bases not matched to a gene: 4. The CDR3 sequence is 16 residues long. Per the germline V gene, CDR1 is SGHKS and CDR2 is YYEKEE (reference sequence). CDR3 residues: CASSGTSGMISYEQYF. CDR3 in DNA: TGTGCCAGCAGCGGGACTAGCGGGATGATCTCCTACGAGCAGTACTTC. Looking up the rest from reference TRBV5-5 and TRBJ2-7 gives the full variable domain: DAGVTQSPTHLIKTRGQQVTLRCSPISGHKSVSWYQQVLGQGPQFIFQYYEKEERGRGNFPDRFSARQFPNYSSELNVNALLLGDSALYLCASSGTSGMISYEQYFGPGTRLTVT.

This chain uses TRBV4-1 with TRBJ2-7; the D is unclear. This CDR3 is built from 14 residues. From germline, CDR1 is MGHRA and CDR2 YSYEKL. The germline V and J ends were trimmed by 1 base and 3 bases, with 10 bases remaining between them. CDR3 bases: TGCGCCAGCAGCCAAGTGATGTTTAGCTACGAGCAGTACTTC. Its translation: CASSQVMFSYEQYF.

The rearrangement links TRBV7-9 to TRBJ2-7; maybe TRBD1 (5 bases). V was shortened by 7 bases and J by 5 bases, with 15 bases between the two germline ends. The germline gives CDR1 SEHNR, CDR2 FQNEAQ (reference sequence). The CDR3 has 13 residues. The CDR3 here is CASTLAGSDEQYF. The CDR3 coding sequence is TGTGCCAGCACTCTCGCAGGGTCGGACGAGCAGTACTTC.

This clone has more than one count but fewer than ten. This chain links TRBV19 with TRBJ1-2; D unclear. Deletions cut 6 bases from V and 8 bases from J, with 13 bases between. Per the germline V gene, CDR1 is LNHDA and CDR2 is SQIVND (reference sequence). The CDR3 is 12 residues long. CDR3 sequence (DNA): TGTGCCAGTAGGGTTGCCTCCCTAGGCTACACCTTC. Its translation: CASRVASLGYTF.

V usage is TRBV10-3 and J usage is TRBJ2-7, with 10 bases aligning to TRBD1. CDR3 length: 15 amino acids. With 2 bases clipped from V and 4 bases from J, the junction kept 5 bases outside the gene matches. Germline values: CDR1 ENHRY, CDR2 SYGVKD. This CDR3 is CAISEGGQGRYEQYF. The CDR3 nucleotides read TGTGCCATCAGTGAGGGGGGACAGGGGCGATACGAGCAGTACTTC.

The rearrangement links TRBV5-1 to TRBJ2-7; TRBD2 matches 7 bases. Germline CDR1 SGHRS, CDR2 YFSETQ. The ends lost 3 bases at V and 5 bases at J; junction bases unmatched: 5. The CDR3 extends over 13 amino acids. CDR3 nucleotide sequence: TGCGCCAGCAGCTCGCTGGGGGGGAACGAGCAGTACTTC. It yields the protein CASSSLGGNEQYF.

A single count supports this clone. The genes are TRBV3-1 (or the pseudogene TRBV3-2) and TRBJ2-5; TRBD2 matches at 10 bases. Germline CDR1 is LGHDT and CDR2 is YNNKEL (reference sequence). This CDR3 comprises 15 residues. The junction had 7 bases not matched to a gene; V was cut back by 7 bases and J by 2 bases. The CDR3 spells CASTLLAGWQETQYF. CDR3 DNA: TGTGCCAGCACCCTACTAGCGGGGTGGCAAGAGACCCAGTACTTC.

The chain combines TRBV19 with TRBJ1-6, with no clear D. Looked up from germline, CDR1 is LNHDA and CDR2 is SQIVND (reference sequence). CDR3 length equals 17 residues. V lost 0 bases, J lost 0 bases, and 9 bases lay in between. CDR3 amino acids: CASSIETPRSYNSPLHF. For the CDR3, the DNA is TGTGCCAGTAGTATAGAGACACCTCGCTCCTATAATTCACCCCTCCACTTT.

This chain joins TRBV12-5 and TRBJ1-5; TRBD1 aligns across 7 bases. The CDR3 consists of 13 residues. With 5 bases clipped from V and 2 bases from J, the junction kept 0 bases outside the gene matches. The germline V gene has CDR1 LGHNT and CDR2 FRNRAP. The CDR3 DNA follows: TGTGCTAGTGGTGGACAGGGCAATCAGCCCCAGCATTTT. Its protein product is CASGGQGNQPQHF. The full variable domain, in which reference TRBV12-5 and TRBJ1-5 provide the parts outside the CDR3, is DARVTQTPRHKVTEMGQEVTMRCQPILGHNTVFWYRQTMMQGLELLAYFRNRAPLDDSGMPKDRFSAEMPDATLATLKIQPSEPRDSAVYFCASGGQGNQPQHFGDGTRLSIL.